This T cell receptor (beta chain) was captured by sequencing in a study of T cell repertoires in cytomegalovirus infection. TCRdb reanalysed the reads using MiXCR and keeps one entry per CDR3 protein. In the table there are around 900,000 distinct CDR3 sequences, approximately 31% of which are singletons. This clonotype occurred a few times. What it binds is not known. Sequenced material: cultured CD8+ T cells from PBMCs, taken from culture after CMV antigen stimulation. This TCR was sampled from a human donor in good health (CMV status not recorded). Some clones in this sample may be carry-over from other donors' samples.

The CDR3 region has the DNA TGTGCCAGCAGCTCCTTACGCGGGGAGCTGTTTTTT. Its translation is CASSSLRGELFF. The chain carries TRBV7-2 and TRBJ2-2; D not resolved. CDR1 is SGHTA, CDR2 FQGNSA, per germline. Deletions cut 4 bases from V and 7 bases from J, with 7 bases between. The CDR3 spans 12 residues.